The clone carrying this TCR beta chain appeared a few times. Antigen: not known. The entry originates in a study of graft-versus-host responses after intestinal transplantation. As for the study in general: Every recipient had anti-thymocyte globulin induction and 2 to 4 years of tacrolimus plus steroids. Study-level findings and limits: Where graft-donor T cell macrochimerism was present, patients had high graft-versus-host to host-versus-graft clonal ratios in allografts. The study associated peak circulating GvH clone levels with early post-transplant HvG declines.

Profiling relied on immunoSEQ multiplex PCR, and the TCRdb table lists in-frame clones only, not all of them. The sample has about 71,000 clones, around 95% seen once. The germline V and J ends were trimmed by 8 bases and 6 bases, with 20 bases remaining between them. This CDR3 comprises 14 residues. The V gene's germline CDR1 is ENHRY and CDR2 SYGVKD. The receptor's source is a human donor who received an intestinal transplant. This chain links TRBV10-3 with TRBJ2-7; perhaps TRBD2 as D (6 bases). Sequenced here: unstimulated CD8+ T cells sorted from spleen or lymph node cells, sampled before intestinal transplant. For the CDR3, the DNA is TGTGCCATCGGACGCGGGATCAAGGAAGGCGAGCAGTACTTC. Translation: CAIGRGIKEGEQYF.